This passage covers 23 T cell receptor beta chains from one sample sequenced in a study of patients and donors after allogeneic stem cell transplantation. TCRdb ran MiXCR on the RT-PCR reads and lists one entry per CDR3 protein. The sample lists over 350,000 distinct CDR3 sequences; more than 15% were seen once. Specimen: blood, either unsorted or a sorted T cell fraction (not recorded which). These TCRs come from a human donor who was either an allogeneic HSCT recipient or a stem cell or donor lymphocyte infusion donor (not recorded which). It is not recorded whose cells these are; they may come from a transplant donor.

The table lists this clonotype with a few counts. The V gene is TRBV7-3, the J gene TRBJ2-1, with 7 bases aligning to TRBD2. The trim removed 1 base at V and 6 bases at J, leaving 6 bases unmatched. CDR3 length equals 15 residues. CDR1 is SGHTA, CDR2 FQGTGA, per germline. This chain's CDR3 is CASSLIGGGSNEQFF. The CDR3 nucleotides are TGTGCCAGCAGCTTAATCGGGGGAGGGTCCAATGAGCAGTTCTTC.

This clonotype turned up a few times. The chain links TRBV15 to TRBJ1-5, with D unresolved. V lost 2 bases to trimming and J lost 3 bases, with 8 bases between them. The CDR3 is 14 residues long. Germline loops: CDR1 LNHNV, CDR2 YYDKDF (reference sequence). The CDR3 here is CATSRQAPNQPQHF. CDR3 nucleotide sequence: TGTGCCACCAGCAGACAGGCTCCCAATCAGCCCCAGCATTTT.

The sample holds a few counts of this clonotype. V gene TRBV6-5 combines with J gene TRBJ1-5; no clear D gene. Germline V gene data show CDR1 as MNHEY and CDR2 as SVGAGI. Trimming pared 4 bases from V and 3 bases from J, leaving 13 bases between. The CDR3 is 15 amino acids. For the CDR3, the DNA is TGTGCCAGCAGTTCAAGTGGGCCCTTCAATCAGCCCCAGCATTTT. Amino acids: CASSSSGPFNQPQHF.

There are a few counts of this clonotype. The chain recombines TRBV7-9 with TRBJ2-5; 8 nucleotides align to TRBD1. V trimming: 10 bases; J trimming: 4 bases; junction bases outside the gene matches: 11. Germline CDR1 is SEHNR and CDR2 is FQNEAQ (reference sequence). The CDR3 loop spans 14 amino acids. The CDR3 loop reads CAIPTGGGRETQYF. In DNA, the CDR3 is TGTGCCATCCCAACAGGGGGAGGTCGAGAGACCCAGTACTTC.

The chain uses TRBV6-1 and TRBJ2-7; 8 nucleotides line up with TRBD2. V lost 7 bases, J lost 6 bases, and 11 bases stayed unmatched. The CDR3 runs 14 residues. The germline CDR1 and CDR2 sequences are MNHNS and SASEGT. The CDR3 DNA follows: TGTGCCAGCAAACTGAGTAGCGGGATCGGCGAGCAGTACTTC. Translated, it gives CASKLSSGIGEQYF.

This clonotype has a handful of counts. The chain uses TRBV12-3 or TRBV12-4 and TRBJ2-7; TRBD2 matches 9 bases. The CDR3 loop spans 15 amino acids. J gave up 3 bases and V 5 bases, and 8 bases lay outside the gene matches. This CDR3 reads CASSRGGRVNYEQYF. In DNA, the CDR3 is TGTGCCAGCAGTCGGGGCGGGAGGGTCAACTACGAGCAGTACTTC.

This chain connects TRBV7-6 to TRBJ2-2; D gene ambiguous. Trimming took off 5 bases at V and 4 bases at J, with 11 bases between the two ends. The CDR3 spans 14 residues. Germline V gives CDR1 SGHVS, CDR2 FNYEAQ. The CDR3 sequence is CASSPQKSTGELFF. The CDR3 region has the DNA TGTGCCAGCAGCCCACAGAAATCCACCGGGGAGCTGTTTTTT. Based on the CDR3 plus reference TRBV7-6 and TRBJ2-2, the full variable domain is GAGVSQSPRYKVTKRGQDVALRCDPISGHVSLYWYRQALGQGPEFLTYFNYEAQQDKSGLPNDRFSAERPEGSISTLTIQRTEQRDSAMYRCASSPQKSTGELFFGEGSRLTVL.

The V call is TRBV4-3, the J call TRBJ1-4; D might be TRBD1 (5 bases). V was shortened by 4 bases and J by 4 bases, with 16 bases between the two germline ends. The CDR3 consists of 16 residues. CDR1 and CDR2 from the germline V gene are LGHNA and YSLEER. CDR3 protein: CASSLELGAGNEKLFF. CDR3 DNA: TGCGCCAGCAGCCTCGAACTAGGGGCGGGTAATGAAAAACTGTTTTTT.

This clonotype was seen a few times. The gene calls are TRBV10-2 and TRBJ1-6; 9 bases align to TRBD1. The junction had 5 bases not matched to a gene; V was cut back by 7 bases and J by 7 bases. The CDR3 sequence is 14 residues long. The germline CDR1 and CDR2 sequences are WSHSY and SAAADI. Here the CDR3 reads CASTGQGWNSPLHF. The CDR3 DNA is TGCGCCAGCACCGGACAGGGGTGGAATTCACCCCTCCACTTT.

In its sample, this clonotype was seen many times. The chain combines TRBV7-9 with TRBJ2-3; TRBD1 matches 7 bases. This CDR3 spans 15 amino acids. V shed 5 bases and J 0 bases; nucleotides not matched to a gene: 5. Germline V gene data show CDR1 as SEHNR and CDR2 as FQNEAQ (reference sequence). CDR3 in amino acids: CASSPRGLSTDTQYF. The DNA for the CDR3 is TGTGCCAGCAGCCCAAGGGGGCTGAGCACAGATACGCAGTATTTT.

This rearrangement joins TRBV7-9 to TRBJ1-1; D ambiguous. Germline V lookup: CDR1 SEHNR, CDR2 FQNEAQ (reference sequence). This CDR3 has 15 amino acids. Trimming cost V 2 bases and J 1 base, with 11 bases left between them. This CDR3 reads CASSLSGSANTEAFF. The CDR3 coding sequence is TGTGCCAGCAGCTTAAGTGGGTCGGCGAACACTGAAGCTTTCTTT.

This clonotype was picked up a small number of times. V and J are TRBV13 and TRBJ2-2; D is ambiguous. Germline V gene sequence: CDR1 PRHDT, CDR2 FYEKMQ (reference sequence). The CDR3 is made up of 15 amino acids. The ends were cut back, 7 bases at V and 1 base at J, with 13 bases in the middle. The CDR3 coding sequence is TGTGCCAGCATCATTTTCCGACAGAACACCGGGGAGCTGTTTTTT. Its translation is CASIIFRQNTGELFF.

For the CDR3, the DNA is TGTGCCAGCAGCCAAGGAAGTGACCCCTACGAGCAGTACTTC. It translates to CASSQGSDPYEQYF. This chain uses TRBV4-2 with TRBJ2-7; D call uncertain. Trimming pared 1 base from V and 2 bases from J, leaving 9 bases between. The germline gives CDR1 LGHNA, CDR2 YNFKEQ. The CDR3 totals 14 residues.

CDR3 sequence: CASSVGTGAFQETQYF. The CDR3 DNA follows: TGTGCCAGCAGCGTCGGGACTGGCGCCTTTCAAGAGACCCAGTACTTC. The genes are TRBV7-7 and TRBJ2-5; D possibly corresponds to TRBD2 (6 bases). The CDR3 length is 16 residues. The V and J ends lost 5 bases and 2 bases respectively, with 18 bases between them. Germline loops: CDR1 SSHAT, CDR2 FNYEAQ (reference sequence).

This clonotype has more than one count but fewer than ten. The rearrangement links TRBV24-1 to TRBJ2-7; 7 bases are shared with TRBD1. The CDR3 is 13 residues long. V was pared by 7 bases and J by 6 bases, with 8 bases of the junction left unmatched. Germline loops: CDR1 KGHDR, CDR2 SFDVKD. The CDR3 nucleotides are TGTGCCACCAGCCTTAAGACAGGGTCCGAGCAGTACTTC. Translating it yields CATSLKTGSEQYF.

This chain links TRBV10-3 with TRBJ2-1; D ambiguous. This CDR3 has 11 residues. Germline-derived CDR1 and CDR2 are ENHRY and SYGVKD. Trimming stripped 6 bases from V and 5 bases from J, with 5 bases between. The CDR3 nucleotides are TGTGCCATCAGGTCTAACAATGAGCAGTTCTTC. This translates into CAIRSNNEQFF.

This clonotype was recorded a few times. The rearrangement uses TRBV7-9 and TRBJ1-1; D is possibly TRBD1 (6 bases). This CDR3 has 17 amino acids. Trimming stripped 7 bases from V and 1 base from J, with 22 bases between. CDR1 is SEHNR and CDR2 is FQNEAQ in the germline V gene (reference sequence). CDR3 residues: CASTFIFLRTENTEAFF. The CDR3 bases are TGTGCCAGCACCTTTATCTTTCTCCGGACAGAGAACACTGAAGCTTTCTTT.

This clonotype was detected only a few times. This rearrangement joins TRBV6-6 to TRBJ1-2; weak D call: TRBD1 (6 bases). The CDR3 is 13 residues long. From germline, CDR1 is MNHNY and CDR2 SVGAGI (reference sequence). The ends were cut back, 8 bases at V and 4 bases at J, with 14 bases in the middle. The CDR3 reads CASAEGGAYGYTF. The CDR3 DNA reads TGTGCCAGCGCTGAAGGGGGGGCCTATGGCTACACCTTC.

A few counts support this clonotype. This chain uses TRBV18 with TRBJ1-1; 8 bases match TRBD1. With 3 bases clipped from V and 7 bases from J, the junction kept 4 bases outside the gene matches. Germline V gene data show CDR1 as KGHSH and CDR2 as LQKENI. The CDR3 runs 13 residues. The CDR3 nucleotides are TGTGCCAGCTCACCTCGACAGGGGAATGAAGCTTTCTTT. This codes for CASSPRQGNEAFF.

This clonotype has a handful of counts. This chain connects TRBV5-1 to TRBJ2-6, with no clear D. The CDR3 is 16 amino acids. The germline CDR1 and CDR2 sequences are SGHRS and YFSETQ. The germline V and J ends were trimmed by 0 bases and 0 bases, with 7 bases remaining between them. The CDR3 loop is CASSLGGYSGANVLTF. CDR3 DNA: TGCGCCAGCAGCTTGGGGGGATACTCTGGGGCCAACGTCCTGACTTTC.

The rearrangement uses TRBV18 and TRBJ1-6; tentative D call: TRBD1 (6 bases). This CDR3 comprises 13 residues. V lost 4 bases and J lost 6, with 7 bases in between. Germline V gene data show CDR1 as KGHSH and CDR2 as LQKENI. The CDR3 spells CASSRTVNSPLHF. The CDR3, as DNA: TGTGCCAGCTCACGGACAGTTAATTCACCCCTCCACTTT. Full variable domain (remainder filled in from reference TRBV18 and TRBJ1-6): NAGVMQNPRHLVRRRGQEARLRCSPMKGHSHVYWYRQLPEEGLKFMVYLQKENIIDESGMPKERFSAEFPKEGPSILRIQQVVRGDSAAYFCASSRTVNSPLHFGNGTRLTVT.

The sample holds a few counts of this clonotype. The CDR3 loop reads CSVEDLTEGNQPQHF. The CDR3 DNA sequence: TGCAGCGTTGAAGATCTCACGGAAGGCAATCAGCCCCAGCATTTT. The rearrangement uses TRBV29-1 and TRBJ1-5, with no clear D. The germline V gene has CDR1 SQVTM and CDR2 ANQGSEA. The V gene lost 0 bases and the J gene lost 2 bases, with 11 bases spanning the gap. This CDR3 is 15 amino acids long.

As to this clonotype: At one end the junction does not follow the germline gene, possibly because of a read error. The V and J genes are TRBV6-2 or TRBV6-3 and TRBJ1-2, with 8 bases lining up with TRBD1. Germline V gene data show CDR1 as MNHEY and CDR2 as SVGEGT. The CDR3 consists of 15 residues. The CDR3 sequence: CASTYPGQAPYGYTF. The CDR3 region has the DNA TGTGCCAGCACTTACCCGGGACAGGCCCCCTATGGCTACACCTTC.